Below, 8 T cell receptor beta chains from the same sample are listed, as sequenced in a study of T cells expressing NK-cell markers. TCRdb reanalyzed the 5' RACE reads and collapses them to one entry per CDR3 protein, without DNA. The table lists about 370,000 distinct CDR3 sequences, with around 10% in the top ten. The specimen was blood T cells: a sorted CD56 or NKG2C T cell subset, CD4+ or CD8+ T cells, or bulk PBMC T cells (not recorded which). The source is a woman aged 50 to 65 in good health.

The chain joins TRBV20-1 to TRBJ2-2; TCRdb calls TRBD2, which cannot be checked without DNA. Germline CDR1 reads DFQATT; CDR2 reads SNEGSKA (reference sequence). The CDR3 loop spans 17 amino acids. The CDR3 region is CSARAPTSGMGSGELFF.

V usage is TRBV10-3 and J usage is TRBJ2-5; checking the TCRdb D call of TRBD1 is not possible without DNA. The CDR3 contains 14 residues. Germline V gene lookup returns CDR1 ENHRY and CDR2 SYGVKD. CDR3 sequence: CAISEGGLQETQYF.

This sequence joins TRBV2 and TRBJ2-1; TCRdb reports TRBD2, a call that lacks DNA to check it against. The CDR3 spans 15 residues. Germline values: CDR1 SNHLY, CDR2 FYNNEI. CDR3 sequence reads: CASNPLAGGGNEQFF.

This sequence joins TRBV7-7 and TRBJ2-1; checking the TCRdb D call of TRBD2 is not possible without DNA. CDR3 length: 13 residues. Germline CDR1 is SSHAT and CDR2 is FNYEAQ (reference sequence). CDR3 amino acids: CASSEGTQGPQFF.

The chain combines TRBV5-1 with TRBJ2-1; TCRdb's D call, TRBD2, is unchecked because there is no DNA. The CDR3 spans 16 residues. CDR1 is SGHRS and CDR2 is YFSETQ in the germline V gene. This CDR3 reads CASSWSGQGGYNEQFF.

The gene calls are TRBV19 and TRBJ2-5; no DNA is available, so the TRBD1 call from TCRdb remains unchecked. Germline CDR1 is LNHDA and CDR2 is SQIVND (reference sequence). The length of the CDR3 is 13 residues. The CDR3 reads CASRGDQVETQYF.

The chain's CDR3 is CASSSDDRPWNTGELFF. This sequence joins TRBV5-1 and TRBJ2-2; TCRdb proposes TRBD1, but this gene call is untestable without DNA. Germline CDR1 SGHRS, CDR2 YFSETQ. The CDR3 covers 17 residues.

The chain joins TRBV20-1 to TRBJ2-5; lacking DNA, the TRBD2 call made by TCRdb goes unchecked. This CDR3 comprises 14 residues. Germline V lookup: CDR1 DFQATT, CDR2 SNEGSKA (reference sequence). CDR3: CSALDTSGAETQYF.